The TCR beta chain described here comes from a study of shared clonotypes between healthy human individuals. V lost 3 bases to trimming and J lost 4 bases; unmatched junction nucleotides: 8. Germline CDR1 SGHTA, CDR2 FQGNSA. The CDR3 has 15 amino acids. The study's findings and limits: Blood was the only sampled material, and tissue repertoires likely differ. The study found 4.5% to 5% of naive CD4 clonotypes shared across a handful of donors.

The assay was carried out at the deep level. The repertoire was sequenced with immunoSEQ multiplex PCR; TCRdb's copy has only in-frame clones and lacks some. The data contain 2 million to 2.5 million clones, 90% to 96% of them singletons. This clone was found once. Its matching antigen is unknown. Only Caucasian adults living in Nashville, Tennessee served as donors. Sequenced material: naive CD4+ T cells sorted from blood. Subset defined: CD45RA+ positively selected. The chain has TRBV7-2 and TRBJ2-5; 7 bases align to TRBD2. This sequence was found in a man aged 18 to 29 in good health. The CDR3 nucleotides read TGTGCCAGCAGCTTTGGGGGAGGGAAGGGAGAGACCCAGTACTTC. Amino acid sequence: CASSFGGGKGETQYF. Full variable domain (missing parts from reference TRBV7-2 and TRBJ2-5): GAGVSQSPSNKVTEKGKDVELRCDPISGHTALYWYRQSLGQGLEFLIYFQGNSAPDKSGLPSDRFSAERTGGSVSTLTIQRTQQEDSAVYLCASSFGGGKGETQYFGPGTRLLVL.